Each of the 17 T cell receptor beta chains below was sequenced from the same sample in a study of T cells in women clearing cervical HPV infection. The assay was immunoSEQ multiplex PCR, and TCRdb's table has in-frame clones only and misses some. The sample has 48,000 or so clones. Sequenced material: blood buffy coat. Source of these receptors: a woman aged 18-70 years with a cervical HPV16 infection that either progressed to CIN3+ or cleared (not recorded which).

Regarding this clone: Read sequence stops 3 residues before the CDR3 end, and the germline J gene provides the missing end. The V and J genes are TRBV5-4 and TRBJ2-5, with D unclear. CDR1 and CDR2 from the germline V gene are SGHNT and YYREEE (reference sequence). CDR3 size: 12 residues. V was pared by 1 base and J by 4 bases, with 5 bases between. CDR3 protein: CASSLLRETQYF. CDR3 DNA (partial): TGTGCCAGCAGCTTGCTTCGAGAGACC.

As for this clone: The read comes to an end 3 residues before the CDR3 does, leaving the germline J gene to fill in the end. The rearrangement joins TRBV2 to TRBJ1-2, with D possibly matching TRBD1 (5 bases). Trimming took 8 bases from V and 1 from J, leaving 20 bases between them. This CDR3 comprises 16 residues. Germline-derived CDR1 and CDR2 are SNHLY and FYNNEI. The covered CDR3 bases are TGTGCCAGCGGGACTCGGCCCCTAAATGATAACTATGGC. Its translation: CASGTRPLNDNYG. From start to end, the CDR3 is CASGTRPLNDNYGYTF.

Points on this clone: The read ends 3 residues before the CDR3 terminus; that terminus is restored from the germline J gene. This chain joins TRBV19 and TRBJ1-4; TRBD1 might be the D (5 bases). Germline CDR1 is LNHDA and CDR2 is SQIVND (reference sequence). V was trimmed by 7 bases and J by 1 base, leaving 10 bases between them. This CDR3 comprises 14 residues. CDR3 DNA, as far as it was read: TGTGCCAGTAATTCGGGGGGAACTAATGAAAAA. This sequence encodes CASNSGGTNEK. The CDR3, in full, reads CASNSGGTNEKLFF.

Worth noting for this clone: The read comes to an end 3 residues before the CDR3 does, leaving the germline J gene to fill in the end. The chain uses TRBV6-2 or TRBV6-3 and TRBJ1-5, with 9 bases identical to TRBD1. The CDR3 is 14 residues long. The germline CDR1 and CDR2 sequences are MNHEY and SVGEGT. J was trimmed by 2 bases and V by 6 bases; bases with no gene match: 2. CDR3 bases read: TGTGCCAGCAGACGGACAGGGGGCAATCAGCCC. Translation: CASRRTGGNQP. From start to end, the CDR3 is CASRRTGGNQPQHF.

On this clone itself: The observed sequence ends 3 residues before the CDR3 terminus, with the missing tail filled in from the germline J gene. The chain joins TRBV20-1 to TRBJ2-3; weak D call: TRBD2 (6 bases). The CDR3 runs to 11 residues. Trimming cost V 2 bases and J 6 bases, with 6 bases left between them. Germline assignment: CDR1 DFQATT and CDR2 SNEGSKA (reference sequence). The CDR3 DNA, read in part, is TGCAGTGCTAGACTAGCGGATACG. It yields the protein CSARLADT. The entire CDR3 protein is CSARLADTQYF.

As concerns this clone: From the germline J gene comes the end of the CDR3, since the read stops 3 residues before it. This sequence joins TRBV20-1 and TRBJ2-7; TRBD1 is a possible D gene (5 bases). The CDR3 loop spans 11 amino acids. Trimming removed 3 bases from V and 3 bases from J, with 6 bases in between. The germline gives CDR1 DFQATT, CDR2 SNEGSKA (reference sequence). CDR3 in amino acids: CSARGHYEQYF. The sequenced part of the CDR3 DNA is TGCAGTGCTAGGGGGCACTACGAG.

In regard to this clone: The sequenced fragment ends 3 residues before the CDR3 boundary, so the rest is inferred from the germline J gene. The rearrangement links TRBV7-8 to TRBJ2-5, with 8 bases identical to TRBD2. CDR1 is SGHVS, CDR2 FQNEAQ, per germline. After removal of 2 bases from V and 6 bases from J, the junction contained 5 bases not matched to a gene. There are 14 residues in the CDR3. The DNA read from the CDR3 is TGTGCCAGCAGCTTATCGGGAGGGGAAAAGACC. Protein: CASSLSGGEKT. The entire CDR3 reads CASSLSGGEKTQYF.

Here the CDR3 reads CSASAGLLSYEQYF. The CDR3 bases that were read are TGCAGTGCCTCGGCCGGGTTACTATCCTACGAG. The chain joins TRBV20-1 to TRBJ2-7; D gene unclear. The read finishes 3 residues shy of the CDR3 end, and the germline J gene is used to complete it. This CDR3 is built from 14 residues. The germline V gene has CDR1 DFQATT and CDR2 SNEGSKA (reference sequence). Trimming removed 6 bases at V and 1 base at J, with 16 bases between.

With regard to this clone: The read halts 3 residues ahead of the CDR3 end, with the missing end drawn from the germline J gene. The chain is built from TRBV20-1 and TRBJ2-4; D perhaps matches TRBD1 (5 bases). The CDR3 is 12 amino acids. Germline V gives CDR1 DFQATT, CDR2 SNEGSKA (reference sequence). The V gene lost 3 bases and the J gene lost 9 bases, with 12 bases spanning the gap. The CDR3 loop is CSASSGYGIQYF. CDR3 bases read: TGCAGTGCTAGTTCAGGGTATGGCATT.

As for this clone: The observed sequence ends 3 residues before the CDR3 terminus, with the missing tail filled in from the germline J gene. The chain joins TRBV28 to TRBJ2-1, with 13 nucleotides matching TRBD2. CDR3 length: 14 residues. The germline CDR1 and CDR2 sequences are MDHEN and SYDVKM. V was pared by 5 bases and J by 6 bases, with 1 base of the junction left unmatched. CDR3 bases read: TGTGCCAGCAGTACTAGCGGGAGGGTCAATGAG. Its protein is CASSTSGRVNE. The full-length CDR3 reads as CASSTSGRVNEQFF.

As for this clone: The CDR3 end lies 3 residues beyond the end of the read and is filled in from the germline J gene. V gene TRBV4-1 combines with J gene TRBJ1-5, with 9 bases identical to TRBD1. V shed 1 base, J shed 7 bases, and the junction held 5 bases outside the gene matches. Germline assignment: CDR1 MGHRA and CDR2 YSYEKL. The CDR3 is 15 amino acids. The CDR3 protein is CASSQATGGGQPQHF. Partial CDR3 DNA: TGCGCCAGCAGCCAAGCGACAGGGGGAGGACAGCCC.

Concerning this clone: The read terminates 3 residues before the CDR3 end, so the remaining end is supplied by the germline J gene. This chain joins TRBV7-6 and TRBJ2-7; tentative D call: TRBD2 (6 bases). The germline V and J ends were trimmed by 0 bases and 5 bases, with 17 bases remaining between them. The CDR3 extends over 16 amino acids. Germline-derived CDR1 and CDR2 are SGHVS and FNYEAQ. The CDR3 reads CASSLASGGNAHEQYF. Incomplete CDR3 DNA: TGTGCCAGCAGCTTAGCTTCCGGGGGTAACGCCCACGAG.

For this clone: The CDR3 is cut off 3 residues early in the read; its end comes from the germline J gene. The chain is built from TRBV20-1 and TRBJ1-1; possible D gene TRBD1, 6 bases. Germline V gives CDR1 DFQATT, CDR2 SNEGSKA (reference sequence). This CDR3 contains 18 residues. With 1 base removed from V and 4 bases from J, the gap between germline ends came to 25 bases. The sequenced CDR3 bases are TGCAGTGCTAGAGGCGCGGACAGCCCGGAGTTTTGGGGCACTGAA. This encodes CSARGADSPEFWGTE. In full, the CDR3 reads CSARGADSPEFWGTEAFF.

Regarding this clone: The read ends 3 residues early relative to the CDR3; the germline J gene fills the gap. This chain connects TRBV11-1 to TRBJ2-5, with D tentatively TRBD1 (5 bases). Per germline, CDR1 SGHAT and CDR2 FQDESV (reference sequence). The CDR3 spans 14 residues. Deletions cut 5 bases from V and 5 bases from J, with 15 bases between. Incomplete CDR3 DNA: TGTGCCAGCAGCCTTCGACAGTCCAGGGAGACC. It encodes CASSLRQSRET. The whole CDR3 sequence is CASSLRQSRETQYF. Filled out from reference TRBV11-1 and TRBJ2-5, the complete variable domain reads EAEVAQSPRYKITEKSQAVAFWCDPISGHATLYWYRQILGQGPELLVQFQDESVVDDSQLPKDRFSAERLKGVDSTLKIQPAELGDSAMYLCASSLRQSRETQYFGPGTRLLVL.

In regard to this clone: The CDR3 end lies 3 residues beyond the end of the read and is filled in from the germline J gene. V gene TRBV5-8 combines with J gene TRBJ1-1; 12 bases align to TRBD1. V shed 4 bases and J 5 bases; nucleotides not matched to a gene: 6. Germline assignment: CDR1 SGHTS and CDR2 YDEGEE. This CDR3 has 15 amino acids. The covered CDR3 bases are TGTGCCAGCAGCCTCGGGGACAGGGGGCGGACTGAA. As protein: CASSLGDRGRTE. The entire CDR3 protein reads CASSLGDRGRTEAFF.

About this clone: The CDR3 extends 3 residues past the end of the read, so its final part is completed from the germline J gene. The chain has TRBV7-2 and TRBJ1-6; perhaps TRBD1 as D (5 bases). The V and J ends lost 3 bases and 8 bases respectively, with 11 bases between them. The CDR3 loop spans 14 amino acids. The germline gives CDR1 SGHTA, CDR2 FQGNSA. The CDR3 protein is CASSFNQGYSPLHF. The sequenced CDR3 bases are TGTGCCAGCAGCTTTAACCAGGGCTATTCACCC.

Comments on this clone: Coverage ceases 3 residues before the CDR3 finishes, and the germline J gene fills in the end. The rearrangement joins TRBV20-1 to TRBJ1-1, with D tentatively TRBD1 (5 bases). The CDR3 length is 14 residues. CDR1 is DFQATT and CDR2 is SNEGSKA in the germline V gene (reference sequence). V was clipped by 4 bases and J by 3 bases, with 15 bases between them. Incomplete CDR3 DNA: TGCAGTGCTATAAGAAGAGGGGCCCACACTGAA. Its protein is CSAIRRGAHTE. The complete CDR3 reads CSAIRRGAHTEAFF.